The TCR beta chain under discussion was sequenced for a study of human T cells and chemical hapten exposure. Study-level background: Per-sample TCR yield variability stemmed mainly from small pooled library volume differences. Findings and limits, study-wide: No change in TCRs above 1 in 1000 frequency was produced by DPC sensitization. Correlating positively with patch test score were the PT1 expanded TCR counts.

Notes on this clonotype: The antigen is undetermined. One end of the junction does not line up with germline, which may come from a read error.

Described time point: pre-sensitization, week 0. Treatment in this sample: therapeutic diphenylcyclopropenone sensitization with weekly scalp DPC. As originally analysed: Individual samples carried between about 23,224 and 700,000 TCRs, with approximately 100,000 as the median. One entry per CDR3 protein results from TCRdb running MiXCR on the RACE reads. These V and J calls originate from TCRdb's pipeline instead of the authors' own analysis. The sample includes tens of thousands of distinct CDR3 sequences, about a tenth seen only once; the top ten take 11% to 15%. Per germline, CDR1 MDHEN and CDR2 SYDVKM. The CDR3 is made up of 15 amino acids.

This clonotype originated in a woman aged 40 to 55 with alopecia areata. Some clones in this sample may be carry-over from other donors' samples. The sample was whole blood, taken in connection with sensitization to the hapten diphenylcyclopropenone (DPC). The genes are TRBV28 and TRBJ1-1, with D possibly matching TRBD1 (6 bases). The CDR3 nucleotides read TGTGCCAGCAGTTCGCCGGGGGCCATGAACACTGAAGTTTTCTTT. It codes for CASSSPGAMNTEVFF.